This is a list of T cell receptor beta chains from one sample in a study of shared clonotypes between healthy human individuals. Using immunoSEQ multiplex PCR, the repertoire was profiled, and TCRdb retains in-frame clones only, with some absent. The table records fewer than 700,000 clones, 85% to 95% of them present only once. Sequenced sample: naive CD8+ T cells sorted from blood. These receptors originate from a young woman in good health. The CDR3 runs from the conserved cysteine through the conserved F or W. The D gene is left open where the match is weak. Not all rows give a size; the values are once, few, many and, for expanded clones, a class.

clone size	J gene	D gene	V gene	CDR3 protein	CDR3 DNA
-	TRBJ2-1	-	TRBV19	CASSLWSLSSYNEQFF	TGTGCCAGTAGTCTGTGGTCCTTGAGCTCCTACAATGAGCAGTTCTTC
-	TRBJ2-7	TRBD1	TRBV28	CASSFPGGGYEQYF	TGTGCCAGCAGTTTTCCAGGGGGCGGGTACGAGCAGTACTTC
once	TRBJ1-1	TRBD1	TRBV7-9	CASSLTGGENTEAFF	TGTGCCAGCAGCCTAACAGGGGGCGAGAACACTGAAGCTTTCTTT
-	TRBJ2-7	TRBD2	TRBV5-1	CASRTGAGGIYEQYF	TGCGCCAGCCGAACCGGGGCGGGAGGAATCTACGAGCAGTACTTC
-	TRBJ2-7	TRBD1	TRBV4-1	CASSPRQGASYEQYF	TGCGCCAGCAGCCCCCGACAGGGGGCGTCCTACGAGCAGTACTTC
once	TRBJ2-7	TRBD2	TRBV27	CASSYAGTSSYEQYF	TGTGCCAGCAGTTACGCCGGGACTAGCTCCTACGAGCAGTACTTC
-	TRBJ2-1	TRBD1	TRBV19	CASSIYGAGGFYNEQFF	TGTGCCAGTAGTATTTACGGGGCAGGGGGCTTTTACAATGAGCAGTTCTTC
-	TRBJ2-5	-	TRBV30	CAWDDMLETQYF	TGTGCCTGGGACGATATGCTTGAGACCCAGTACTTC
-	TRBJ2-3	-	TRBV28	CASSFGVSTDTQYF	TGTGCCAGCAGTTTCGGGGTTAGCACAGATACGCAGTATTTT
once	TRBJ2-7	TRBD1	TRBV27	CASSLRDSLNEQYF	TGTGCCAGCAGTTTACGGGACAGCCTCAACGAGCAGTACTTC
-	TRBJ2-7	-	TRBV1	CTSSQEGRSGSYEQYF	TGCACCAGCAGCCAAGAGGGGAGGAGCGGGTCCTACGAGCAGTACTTC
-	TRBJ2-7	-	TRBV6-1	CASSETGYEQYF	TGTGCCAGCAGTGAAACAGGTTACGAGCAGTACTTC
-	TRBJ1-6	TRBD1	TRBV7-2	CASSLVGQGRNSPLHF	TGTGCCAGCAGCTTAGTCGGACAGGGCCGGAATTCACCCCTCCACTTT
-	TRBJ2-7	-	TRBV2	CASSESGFHEQYF	TGTGCCAGCAGTGAATCAGGGTTCCACGAGCAGTACTTC
-	TRBJ1-2	-	TRBV19	CASSHGGANYGYTF	TGTGCCAGTAGCCATGGCGGAGCTAACTATGGCTACACCTTC
-	TRBJ2-1	-	TRBV29-1	CSTPTGTYYNEQFF	TGCAGCACCCCAACCGGGACATATTACAATGAGCAGTTCTTC
-	TRBJ2-5	-	TRBV4-1	CASSQDRAGLYQETQYF	TGCGCCAGCAGCCAAGATCGTGCAGGCTTGTACCAAGAGACCCAGTACTTC
-	TRBJ2-7	-	TRBV25-1	CASSAVGYEQYF	TGTGCCAGCAGTGCCGTGGGCTACGAGCAGTACTTC
-	TRBJ2-3	-	TRBV29-1	CSVVILNTQYF	TGCAGCGTCGTGATTTTGAACACGCAGTATTTT
-	TRBJ1-6	TRBD1	TRBV30	CAWTLRRDRPSPLHF	TGTGCCTGGACCCTAAGGAGGGACAGACCTTCACCCCTCCACTTT
-	TRBJ2-7	TRBD2	TRBV29-1	CSVLAGVNTRDEQYF	TGCAGCGTGTTAGCGGGAGTAAACACGAGGGACGAGCAGTACTTC
-	TRBJ2-1	-	TRBV11-2	CASSPFHNEQFF	TGTGCCAGCAGCCCCTTCCACAATGAGCAGTTCTTC
-	TRBJ2-1	TRBD2	TRBV4-2	CASSQITSGGRRNEQFF	TGTGCCAGCAGCCAAATCACTAGCGGGGGGCGTAGGAATGAGCAGTTCTTC
-	TRBJ1-5	TRBD1	TRBV28	CASSPGTGAQPQHF	TGTGCCAGCAGTCCTGGGACAGGGGCTCAGCCCCAGCATTTT
-	TRBJ2-5	TRBD2	TRBV13	CASSLAGGFSWETQYF	TGTGCCAGCAGCCTAGCGGGGGGGTTTTCGTGGGAGACCCAGTACTTC
-	TRBJ2-1	TRBD2	TRBV4-1	CASSQDEGLEAINEQFF	TGCGCCAGCAGCCAAGATGAGGGACTAGAAGCGATCAATGAGCAGTTCTTC
-	TRBJ2-1	-	TRBV4-1	CASSLSTSAYEQFF	TGCGCCAGCAGCCTCTCCACGTCAGCTTATGAGCAGTTCTTC
-	TRBJ2-7	-	TRBV6-5	CASSDGFGQYF	TGTGCCAGCAGTGACGGTTTCGGGCAGTACTTC
-	TRBJ1-2	-	TRBV18	CASSPPGAGHGYTF	TGTGCCAGCTCACCACCGGGGGCAGGGCATGGCTACACCTTC
-	TRBJ2-7	TRBD2	TRBV29-1	CSVLAGGGYEQYF	TGCAGCGTACTAGCGGGAGGAGGGTACGAGCAGTACTTC
once	TRBJ2-7	TRBD2	TRBV18	CASSAGGSPLYEQYF	TGTGCCAGCTCAGCCGGGGGGAGCCCGCTTTACGAGCAGTACTTC
once	TRBJ1-1	-	TRBV30	CAWSVGSLFLTEAFF	TGTGCCTGGAGTGTGGGATCTCTGTTCCTCACTGAAGCTTTCTTT
-	TRBJ1-4	TRBD1	TRBV27	CASSFQGAEEKLFF	TGTGCCAGCAGTTTCCAGGGGGCGGAAGAAAAACTGTTTTTT
-	TRBJ2-5	TRBD2	TRBV19	CASGREPAETQYF	TGTGCCAGTGGGAGGGAGCCCGCGGAGACCCAGTACTTC
-	TRBJ1-1	-	TRBV7-9	CASSLGSVGATEAFF	TGTGCCAGCAGCTTAGGGTCTGTGGGGGCGACTGAAGCTTTCTTT
-	TRBJ1-5	-	TRBV28	CASSFTGSQPQHF	TGTGCCAGCAGCTTCACAGGGTCCCAGCCCCAGCATTTT
-	TRBJ2-3	-	TRBV2	CASSEPGTDTQYF	TGTGCCAGCAGTGAACCAGGCACAGATACGCAGTATTTT
-	TRBJ1-2	-	TRBV7-2	CASSLGVGANYGYTF	TGTGCCAGCAGCTTAGGGGTGGGTGCGAACTATGGCTACACCTTC
-	TRBJ1-1	-	TRBV19	CASSIRATSMNTEAFF	TGTGCCAGTAGTATCAGGGCGACATCTATGAACACTGAAGCTTTCTTT
-	TRBJ1-4	-	TRBV29-1	CSVEKMGEKLFF	TGCAGCGTTGAAAAAATGGGTGAAAAACTGTTTTTT
-	TRBJ2-5	-	TRBV27	CASSLSIGLETQYF	TGTGCCAGCAGTTTATCGATTGGTTTAGAGACCCAGTACTTC
-	TRBJ2-7	-	TRBV2	CASSGFVRPYEQYF	TGTGCCAGCAGTGGCTTTGTCCGGCCCTACGAGCAGTACTTC
-	TRBJ1-3	-	TRBV5-8	CASSHRETSGNTIYF	TGTGCCAGCAGCCACAGGGAGACCTCTGGAAACACCATATATTTT
-	TRBJ2-1	-	TRBV19	CASNGGSYNEQFF	TGTGCCAGTAACGGAGGCTCCTACAATGAGCAGTTCTTC
-	TRBJ2-1	TRBD2	TRBV5-5	CASSFSGAEQFF	TGTGCCAGCAGCTTTAGCGGGGCTGAGCAGTTCTTC
-	TRBJ2-7	-	TRBV28	CASSLQSGASSIRQYF	TGTGCCAGCAGTTTGCAGTCTGGAGCTAGTTCGATCAGGCAGTACTTC
-	TRBJ1-1	-	TRBV4-1	CASSQDSRDWPEAFF	TGCGCCAGCAGCCAAGATTCTAGGGATTGGCCTGAAGCTTTCTTT
-	TRBJ2-1	-	TRBV7-9	CASSLEIGSSIDEQFF	TGTGCCAGCAGCTTAGAGATCGGGAGTTCAATCGATGAGCAGTTCTTC
-	TRBJ2-3	-	TRBV28	CASSLAGPGTDTQYF	TGTGCCAGCAGCTTAGCAGGTCCGGGCACAGATACGCAGTATTTT
-	TRBJ2-3	-	TRBV7-9	CASRELTGGTDTQYF	TGTGCCAGCAGGGAACTTACCGGGGGCACAGATACGCAGTATTTT